The 27 T cell receptor beta chains below were found in one sample sequenced in a study of cytomegalovirus exposure and HLA in healthy donors. The PCR made use of 60 Vbeta and 13 Jbeta primers. Only in-frame clones appear in the TCRdb table, and some are missing; sequencing was by immunoSEQ multiplex PCR. Its listing shows more than 55,000 clones. The sample taken for sequencing was PBMCs. These receptor sequences come from a woman between 40 and 55 years old in good health and CMV-seropositive.

The gene calls are TRBV10-1 and TRBJ2-3, with 8 bases lining up with TRBD1. This CDR3 spans 16 amino acids. Germline assignment: CDR1 WNHNN and CDR2 SYGVQD (reference sequence). The V and J ends lost 2 bases and 0 bases, in that order; junction bases with no gene match: 4. DNA for the CDR3: TGCGCCAGCAGTGAGACGACAGGGGTTAGCACAGATACGCAGTATTTT. It yields the protein CASSETTGVSTDTQYF.

The chain recombines TRBV25-1 with TRBJ2-5; 7 bases fit TRBD1. V trimming: 4 bases; J trimming: 4 bases; junction bases outside the gene matches: 9. CDR1 and CDR2 (germline): MGHDK, SYGVNS. The CDR3 extends over 15 amino acids. The CDR3 is CASSAGQSPGETQYF. The DNA for the CDR3 is TGTGCCAGCAGTGCGGGACAGTCGCCGGGAGAGACCCAGTACTTC. Combining the CDR3 with reference TRBV25-1 and TRBJ2-5 gives the whole variable domain EADIYQTPRYLVIGTGKKITLECSQTMGHDKMYWYQQDPGMELHLIHYSYGVNSTEKGDLSSESTVSRIRTEHFPLTLESARPSHTSQYLCASSAGQSPGETQYFGPGTRLLVL.

The chain links TRBV7-9 to TRBJ1-4; 10 positions match TRBD1. CDR1 is SEHNR and CDR2 is FQNEAQ in the germline V gene (reference sequence). The V and J ends lost 6 bases and 5 bases, in that order; junction bases with no gene match: 9. The CDR3 runs to 16 residues. CDR3 DNA: TGTGCCAGCAGGAAAAAACCGGGACAGGGGAATGAAAAACTGTTTTTT. Its protein is CASRKKPGQGNEKLFF.

The chain has TRBV7-8 and TRBJ2-7; the D gene is possibly TRBD2 (6 bases). Germline V gene sequence: CDR1 SGHVS, CDR2 FQNEAQ. The V and J ends lost 2 bases and 2 bases respectively, with 16 bases between them. CDR3 length: 16 residues. Here the CDR3 DNA reads TGTGCCAGCAGCTTAAACTCGGCGGGGCTGCCCTACGAGCAGTACTTC. This translates into CASSLNSAGLPYEQYF.

As to this clone: At the DNA level, this CDR3 is encoded by other sequences in the same sample as well. The genes are TRBV5-1 and TRBJ1-2; a possible D gene is TRBD1 (5 bases). Trimming shortened V by 4 bases and J by 9 bases, and 16 bases separated the two germline ends. CDR1 and CDR2 (germline): SGHRS, YFSETQ. This CDR3 has 13 amino acids. The CDR3 bases are TGCGCCAGCAGCGCGGGGCAGACTCGCAGCTACACCTTC. Its translation: CASSAGQTRSYTF.

The chain joins TRBV7-2 to TRBJ2-1; TRBD2 is a possible D gene (6 bases). This CDR3 comprises 14 residues. Germline loops: CDR1 SGHTA, CDR2 FQGNSA. V was trimmed by 5 bases and J by 2 bases, leaving 10 bases between them. In DNA form, the CDR3 reads TGTGCCAGCAGCCGTGCGGGGACCTACAATGAGCAGTTCTTC. It codes for CASSRAGTYNEQFF.

V gene TRBV19 combines with J gene TRBJ2-7; 8 bases line up with TRBD1. The CDR3 contains 15 residues. Losses at the gene ends were 6 bases for V and 5 bases for J; bases not matched to a gene: 12. Germline lookup yields CDR1 LNHDA and CDR2 SQIVND (reference sequence). In nucleotides, the CDR3 is TGTGCCAGTAGCCTCAGGGGCCAGGGGGCGAACGAGCAGTACTTC. Residues: CASSLRGQGANEQYF.

The chain combines TRBV29-1 with TRBJ1-4, with 7 bases aligning to TRBD1. Germline loops: CDR1 SQVTM, CDR2 ANQGSEA. Trimming removed 8 bases from V and 6 bases from J; junction bases left unmatched: 9. The CDR3 totals 13 residues. The CDR3 DNA sequence: TGCAGCATGAACAGGGGTCCGGATGAAAAACTGTTTTTT. Translation gives CSMNRGPDEKLFF.

The V and J genes are TRBV7-2 and TRBJ2-7; 7 bases align to TRBD1. There are 13 residues in the CDR3. V was pared by 3 bases and J by 5 bases, with 4 bases of the junction left unmatched. Germline V lookup: CDR1 SGHTA, CDR2 FQGNSA. The CDR3, as DNA: TGTGCCAGCAGCTTTGACAGGGTTGACGAGCAGTACTTC. Amino acids: CASSFDRVDEQYF.

The chain combines TRBV6-5 with TRBJ1-5, with TRBD1 matching over 10 bases. Trimming took 6 bases from V and 6 from J; bases not matched to a gene: 5. Germline V gene data show CDR1 as MNHEY and CDR2 as SVGAGI. This CDR3 contains 14 residues. The CDR3 region has the DNA TGTGCCAGCAGCGGACAGGGGGATGTTCAGCCCCAGCATTTT. It codes for CASSGQGDVQPQHF.

The gene calls are TRBV21-1 and TRBJ1-5; the table's D call, TRBD1, was not checked against the DNA. TRBV21-1 is described as a pseudogene. The CDR3 consists of 15 residues. The CDR3 here is CASSKVAGYNQPQHF. The CDR3 nucleotides read TGTGCCAGCAGCAAAGTCGCAGGGTACAATCAGCCCCAGCATTTT.

This rearrangement joins TRBV7-3 to TRBJ1-6; D unresolved. Trimming pared 5 bases from V and 6 bases from J, leaving 8 bases between. CDR3 length: 13 amino acids. Germline-derived CDR1 and CDR2 are SGHTA and FQGTGA. The CDR3: CASSPNSNSPLHF. CDR3 DNA: TGTGCCAGCAGCCCGAACTCTAATTCACCCCTCCACTTT.

The V and J genes are TRBV5-5 and TRBJ2-5, with 14 bases matching TRBD2. The CDR3 is made up of 19 amino acids. V lost 0 bases, J lost 4 bases, and 11 bases stayed unmatched. Germline CDR1 is SGHKS and CDR2 is YYEKEE (reference sequence). The CDR3: CASSLDPGGTSGRRETQYF. The CDR3 nucleotides read TGTGCCAGCAGCTTGGATCCAGGGGGGACTAGCGGGAGAAGAGAGACCCAGTACTTC. Together with reference TRBV5-5 and TRBJ2-5, the CDR3 gives the full variable domain: DAGVTQSPTHLIKTRGQQVTLRCSPISGHKSVSWYQQVLGQGPQFIFQYYEKEERGRGNFPDRFSARQFPNYSSELNVNALLLGDSALYLCASSLDPGGTSGRRETQYFGPGTRLLVL.

V is TRBV23-1 and J is TRBJ1-6, with D possibly being TRBD1 (6 bases). TRBV23-1 is an ORF, with its function uncertain. The CDR3 covers 18 residues. The V and J ends lost 8 bases and 10 bases respectively, with 30 bases between them. The CDR3 nucleotides read TGCGCCAGCCAACATGGGTATCAGGGGAAGAGGTGCGGGTCACCCCTCCACTTT. This codes for CASQHGYQGKRCGSPLHF.

The chain couples TRBV27 to TRBJ1-1; D perhaps matches TRBD1 (5 bases). Germline V gives CDR1 MNHEY, CDR2 SMNVEV (reference sequence). Trimming removed 6 bases from V and 7 bases from J, with 18 bases in between. The CDR3 contains 14 residues. The CDR3 region is CASSYSHGAIEAFF. In DNA form, the CDR3 reads TGTGCCAGCAGCTATTCGCATGGGGCGATTGAAGCTTTCTTT.

The CDR3 DNA reads as TGTGCCAGCAGTGAGCTAGCGGGGGACAGTACAGATACGCAGTATTTT. Protein: CASSELAGDSTDTQYF. This chain links TRBV6-4 with TRBJ2-3; 10 bases fit TRBD2. Germline assignment: CDR1 MRHNA and CDR2 SNTAGT. The CDR3 totals 16 residues. V was pared by 3 bases and J by 3 bases, with 6 bases of the junction left unmatched.

The chain combines TRBV19 with TRBJ1-1, with D possibly matching TRBD1 (6 bases). The V end was cut by 3 bases, the J end by 6 bases, with 14 bases between. The CDR3 is 14 residues long. Germline V CDR1 and CDR2: LNHDA, SQIVND (reference sequence). CDR3 bases: TGTGCCAGTAGTATGAACAGGGTGTTCGCTGAAGCTTTCTTT. Amino acid sequence: CASSMNRVFAEAFF. Based on the CDR3 plus reference TRBV19 and TRBJ1-1, the full variable domain is DGGITQSPKYLFRKEGQNVTLSCEQNLNHDAMYWYRQDPGQGLRLIYYSQIVNDFQKGDIAEGYSVSREKKESFPLTVTSAQKNPTAFYLCASSMNRVFAEAFFGQGTRLTVV.

V gene TRBV2 combines with J gene TRBJ1-2, with D possibly matching TRBD1 (5 bases). The CDR3 contains 14 residues. CDR1 is SNHLY, CDR2 FYNNEI, per germline. Trimming stripped 6 bases from V and 6 bases from J, with 17 bases between. CDR3: CASSARRDFNGYTF. CDR3 sequence (DNA): TGTGCCAGCAGCGCCCGCAGGGATTTCAATGGCTACACCTTC.

This chain links TRBV5-4 with TRBJ1-2; 9 bases line up with TRBD1. This CDR3 has 17 residues. CDR1 is SGHNT and CDR2 is YYREEE in the germline V gene (reference sequence). Trimming cost V 3 bases and J 0 bases; bases outside gene matches: 9. The chain's CDR3 is CASSSGTGSKANYGYTF. The CDR3 region has the DNA TGTGCCAGCAGCTCCGGGACAGGGAGTAAAGCTAACTATGGCTACACCTTC.

The gene calls are TRBV14 and TRBJ2-3; D might be TRBD1 (6 bases). Germline V gene lookup returns CDR1 SGHDN and CDR2 FVKESK. The CDR3 extends over 12 amino acids. Trimming pared 6 bases from V and 7 bases from J, leaving 11 bases between. The CDR3 sequence is CASSLTGNTQYF. DNA for the CDR3: TGTGCCAGCAGTCTTACAGGGAATACGCAGTATTTT. The complete variable domain, with remaining parts taken from reference TRBV14 and TRBJ2-3, reads EAGVTQFPSHSVIEKGQTVTLRCDPISGHDNLYWYRRVMGKEIKFLLHFVKESKQDESGMPNNRFLAERTGGTYSTLKVQPAELEDSGVYFCASSLTGNTQYFGPGTRLTVL.

J is TRBJ1-2 and V is TRBV7-9, with 9 bases lining up with TRBD1. V trimming: 1 base; J trimming: 4 bases; junction bases outside the gene matches: 10. Germline CDR1 and CDR2: SEHNR and FQNEAQ (reference sequence). The CDR3 is 17 amino acids. For the CDR3, the DNA is TGTGCCAGCAGCTTAGTAGGGACAGGGATAATCGCCTATGGCTACACCTTC. This codes for CASSLVGTGIIAYGYTF.

The DNA for the CDR3 is TGTGCCAGCAGCTTCGAGGCGCCCGATCAGCCCCAGCATTTT. It is translated as CASSFEAPDQPQHF. The V and J genes are TRBV7-8 and TRBJ1-5; the D is unclear. Looked up from germline, CDR1 is SGHVS and CDR2 is FQNEAQ. With 3 bases removed from V and 5 bases from J, the gap between germline ends came to 11 bases. The CDR3 has 14 residues.

The chain employs TRBV5-1 and TRBJ2-5; TRBD2 aligns across 8 bases. TRBJ2-7 explains the end of the DNA better; the J call may be wrong. Germline V gene data show CDR1 as SGHRS and CDR2 as YFSETQ. CDR3 length: 14 amino acids. As DNA, the CDR3 is TGCGCCAGCAGCCCCGAGCGGGAGCCCTACGAGCAGTACTTC. As protein: CASSPEREPYEQYF.

This chain joins TRBV9 and TRBJ1-1, with TRBD1 matching 8 bases. Germline-derived CDR1 and CDR2 are SGDLS and YYNGEE. The CDR3 has 17 residues. V shed 0 bases and J 1 base; nucleotides not matched to a gene: 8. The CDR3: CASSVDRQGPSNTEAFF. The CDR3 region has the DNA TGTGCCAGCAGCGTAGATCGACAGGGGCCGTCGAACACTGAAGCTTTCTTT.

A remark on this clone: The same CDR3 can be traced to other DNA sequences in this sample. The chain carries TRBV5-6 and TRBJ2-3; D call uncertain. V lost 2 bases to trimming and J lost 6 bases, with 13 bases between them. CDR1 is SGHDT, CDR2 YYEEEE, per germline. The CDR3 spans 14 residues. CDR3 in amino acids: CASSFSLPVDTQYF. CDR3 nucleotide sequence: TGTGCCAGCAGCTTTTCCCTCCCGGTCGATACGCAGTATTTT.

With regard to this clone: The germline gene is not matched at one end of the junction; a read error may be the cause. Within the sample, other DNA sequences also encode this same CDR3. The V gene is TRBV15, the J gene TRBJ2-7; 7 bases align to TRBD2. Germline CDR1 LNHNV, CDR2 YYDKDF (reference sequence). This CDR3 has 15 residues. CDR3 sequence reads: CATSRDPGGSYEQYF. The CDR3 DNA follows: TGTGCCACCAGCAGAGATCCGGGAGGCTCCTACGAGCAGTACTTT.

The chain couples TRBV6-6 to TRBJ1-4, with D possibly TRBD1 on 5 matching bases. V lost 7 bases to trimming and J lost 10 bases, with 25 bases between them. This CDR3 contains 16 residues. Germline loops: CDR1 MNHNY, CDR2 SVGAGI (reference sequence). For the CDR3, the DNA is TGTGCCAGCATTTTACCTGGGGGGAGGACGCGGGGAAAACTGTTTTTT. It translates to CASILPGGRTRGKLFF.